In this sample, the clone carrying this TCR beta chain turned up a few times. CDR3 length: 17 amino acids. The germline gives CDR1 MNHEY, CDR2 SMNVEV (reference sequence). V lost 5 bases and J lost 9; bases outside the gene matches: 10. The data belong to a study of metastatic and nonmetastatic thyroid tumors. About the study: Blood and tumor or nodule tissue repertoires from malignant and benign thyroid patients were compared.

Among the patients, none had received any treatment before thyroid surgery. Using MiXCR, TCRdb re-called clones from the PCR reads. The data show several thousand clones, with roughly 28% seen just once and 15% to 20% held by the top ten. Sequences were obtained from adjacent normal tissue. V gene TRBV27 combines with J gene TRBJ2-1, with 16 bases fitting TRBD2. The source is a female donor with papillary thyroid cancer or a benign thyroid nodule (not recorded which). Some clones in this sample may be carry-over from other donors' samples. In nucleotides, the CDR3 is TGTGCCAGCAGTACCACCGGGACTAGCGGGAGGGTGGGTGAGCAGTTCTTC. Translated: CASSTTGTSGRVGEQFF.